The rows below give T cell receptor beta chains drawn from one sample of a study of OX40 agonist ivuxolimab in advanced cancers. Clones were read by immunoSEQ multiplex PCR, and TCRdb kept only the in-frame ones, dropping some. Here the sample spans about 16,000 clones, more than 70% being singletons. Sequenced here: CD4+ or CD8+ T cells sorted from blood, sampled in a trial of the OX40 agonist ivuxolimab. These receptors all stem from an adult with an advanced solid tumor such as melanoma, head and neck, liver or kidney cancer. CDR3s include the opening cysteine and the closing phenylalanine or tryptophan. The D gene is left open where the match is weak. Clone size is shown for a subset of rows, as once, few, many or a class of expanded clone.

size	D	J	V	CDR3	DNA
.	TRBD2	TRBJ2-1	TRBV5-8	CASGVWTSGYNEQFF	TGTGCCAGCGGGGTATGGACTAGCGGTTACAATGAGCAGTTCTTC
.	.	TRBJ1-1	TRBV5-1	CASSLEGGGEAFF	TGCGCCAGCAGCTTGGAAGGGGGAGGTGAAGCTTTCTTT
.	.	TRBJ2-7	TRBV5-4	CASSLQSGSYEQYF	TGTGCCAGCAGCTTGCAGTCCGGCTCCTACGAGCAGTACTTC
.	.	TRBJ2-2	TRBV18	CASSPIAQANTGELFF	TGTGCCAGCTCACCGATTGCACAGGCGAACACCGGGGAGCTGTTTTTT
.	.	TRBJ2-2	TRBV5-1	CASSLAIGTGELFF	TGCGCCAGCAGCTTGGCCATCGGAACCGGGGAGCTGTTTTTT
.	.	TRBJ1-2	TRBV25-1	CASSDGIAYGYTF	TGTGCCAGCAGTGACGGCATCGCCTATGGCTACACCTTC
.	TRBD2	TRBJ2-5	TRBV9	CASSVESGAEETQYF	TGTGCCAGCAGCGTAGAGAGCGGGGCGGAAGAGACCCAGTACTTC
.	.	TRBJ1-2	TRBV10-2	CASSERQGSNYGYTF	TGCGCCAGCAGTGAACGCCAGGGGTCTAACTATGGCTACACCTTC
.	.	TRBJ1-2	TRBV19	CASTSIGNYGYTF	TGTGCCAGTACCTCAATTGGGAACTATGGCTACACCTTC
.	.	TRBJ2-5	TRBV10-3	CAISGPTRIETQYF	TGTGCCATCAGTGGCCCTACTAGGATCGAGACCCAGTACTTC
.	.	TRBJ2-2	TRBV5-6	CASRSPGNTGELFF	TGTGCCAGCCGCTCCCCGGGGAACACCGGGGAGCTGTTTTTT
.	.	TRBJ1-1	TRBV15	CATSRSRNTEAFF	TGTGCCACCAGCAGAAGCAGGAACACTGAAGCTTTCTTT
.	.	TRBJ1-3	TRBV10-3	CAIQGSGNTIYF	TGTGCCATACAGGGCTCTGGAAACACCATATATTTT
few	.	TRBJ2-1	TRBV6-6	CASRYYNEQFF	TGTGCCAGCAGGTATTACAATGAGCAGTTCTTC
once	.	TRBJ1-5	TRBV6-6	CASSWGLRMQPQHF	TGTGCCAGCAGTTGGGGACTTAGAATGCAGCCCCAGCATTTT
.	.	TRBJ1-2	TRBV10-1	CASSETGRRIFF	TGCGCCAGCAGTGAGACTGGCAGGAGAATCTTCTTC
few	.	TRBJ1-6	TRBV7-6	CASSSDSYNSPLHF	TGTGCCAGCAGCTCCGACAGCTATAATTCACCCCTCCACTTT
.	.	TRBJ2-1	TRBV7-3	CASSPTGDSYNEQFF	TGTGCCAGCAGCCCCACGGGGGACTCCTACAATGAGCAGTTCTTC
.	TRBD1	TRBJ1-2	TRBV30	CAWSPSGTGFYGYTF	TGTGCCTGGAGTCCGTCCGGGACAGGGTTCTATGGCTACACCTTC
.	.	TRBJ2-3	TRBV5-1	CASRAWEDTQYF	TGCGCCAGCAGGGCCTGGGAAGATACGCAGTATTTT
.	.	TRBJ1-2	TRBV5-1	CASSLAGFYGYTF	TGCGCCAGCAGCTTGGCGGGTTTCTATGGCTACACCTTC
once	TRBD2	TRBJ2-1	TRBV6-9	CASNLGGDEQFF	TGTGCCAGCAATTTGGGGGGGGATGAGCAGTTCTTC
few	.	TRBJ1-2	TRBV30	CAWSVLGLLQGYTF	TGTGCCTGGAGTGTACTAGGTCTCCTGCAGGGCTACACCTTC
.	.	TRBJ2-5	TRBV6-1	CASSLNRGGETQYF	TGTGCCAGCAGTTTGAACAGGGGAGGAGAGACCCAGTACTTC
.	.	TRBJ1-2	TRBV7-2	CASSLLRYGYTF	TGTGCCAGCAGCTTACTCCGGTATGGCTACACCTTC
.	.	TRBJ1-1	TRBV9	CASSVANVNTEAFF	TGTGCCAGCAGCGTAGCGAATGTGAACACTGAAGCTTTCTTT
.	.	TRBJ2-2	TRBV29-1	CSALRGGVTGELFF	TGCAGCGCCCTGAGAGGGGGGGTTACCGGGGAGCTGTTTTTT
.	TRBD1	TRBJ1-2	TRBV27	CASRRAGGATGGYTF	TGTGCCAGCAGGAGGGCAGGGGGCGCGACGGGTGGCTACACCTTC
.	.	TRBJ2-3	TRBV7-3	CASSLVLADTQYF	TGTGCCAGCAGCTTAGTCTTGGCAGATACGCAGTATTTT
.	.	TRBJ1-2	TRBV7-9	CASSVGGGYGYTF	TGTGCCAGCTCGGTGGGCGGAGGCTATGGCTACACCTTC
.	.	TRBJ2-7	TRBV2	CASRTVPPYEQYF	TGTGCCAGCAGGACAGTTCCCCCCTACGAGCAGTACTTC
.	TRBD2	TRBJ2-7	TRBV7-2	CASSLWPPGGTAYEQYF	TGTGCCAGCAGCTTATGGCCTCCGGGAGGGACTGCCTACGAGCAGTACTTC
.	TRBD2	TRBJ2-7	TRBV6-1	CASRVRERGTYEQYF	TGTGCCAGCAGGGTACGCGAGCGGGGAACCTACGAGCAGTACTTC
.	.	TRBJ1-6	TRBV27	CASSPSGSNSPLHF	TGTGCCAGCAGTCCGTCGGGTTCTAATTCACCCCTCCACTTT
.	.	TRBJ1-1	TRBV6-5	CASSYSGRMNTEAFF	TGTGCCAGCAGTTACTCAGGACGGATGAACACTGAAGCTTTCTTT
.	.	TRBJ1-2	TRBV6-1	CASSRGKSYGYTF	TGTGCCAGCAGTAGAGGGAAAAGCTATGGCTACACCTTC